This TCR beta chain derives from a study of response to subunit inactivated influenza vaccine. Many counts were recorded for this clonotype. TCRdb re-analysed the RT-PCR reads in MiXCR, keeping a single row per CDR3 protein. This sample carries 450,000 to 600,000 distinct CDR3 sequences, approximately 7.6% of them seen once, and the ten largest clones take 13%. V lost 5 bases to trimming and J lost 0 bases; unmatched junction nucleotides: 6. The CDR3 runs to 15 residues. Sample: PBMCs from blood, taken less than 25 months after vaccination. The receptor was derived from a man between 50 and 75 years old who received an inactivated influenza vaccine. The chain employs TRBV12-3 or TRBV12-4 and TRBJ1-2; 7 bases align to TRBD1. CDR3 sequence (DNA): TGTGCCAGCAGTCCCCGAGGGACAGCTAACTATGGCTACACCTTC. Translating it yields CASSPRGTANYGYTF.